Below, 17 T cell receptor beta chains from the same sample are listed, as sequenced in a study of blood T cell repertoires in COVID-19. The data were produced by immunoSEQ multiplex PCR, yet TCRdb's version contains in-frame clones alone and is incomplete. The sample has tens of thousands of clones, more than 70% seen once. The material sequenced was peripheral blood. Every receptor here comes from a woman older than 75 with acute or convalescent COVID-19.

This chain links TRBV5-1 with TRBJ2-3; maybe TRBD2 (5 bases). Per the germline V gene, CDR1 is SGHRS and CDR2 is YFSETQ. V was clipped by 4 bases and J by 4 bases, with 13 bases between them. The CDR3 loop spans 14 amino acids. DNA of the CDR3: TGCGCCAGCAGCCCGGAGGTAGTTGCAGATACGCAGTATTTT. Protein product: CASSPEVVADTQYF. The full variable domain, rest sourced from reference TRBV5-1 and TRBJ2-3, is KAGVTQTPRYLIKTRGQQVTLSCSPISGHRSVSWYQQTPGQGLQFLFEYFSETQRNKGNFPGRFSGRQFSNSRSEMNVSTLELGDSALYLCASSPEVVADTQYFGPGTRLTVL.

CDR3 sequence: CSVGGGANEQFF. The CDR3 DNA reads TGCAGCGTTGGAGGGGGGGCCAATGAGCAGTTCTTC. V usage is TRBV29-1 and J usage is TRBJ2-1, with TRBD2 as a possible D gene (7 bases). Germline values: CDR1 SQVTM, CDR2 ANQGSEA. V was shortened by 4 bases and J by 6 bases, with 10 bases between the two germline ends. This CDR3 is built from 12 residues.

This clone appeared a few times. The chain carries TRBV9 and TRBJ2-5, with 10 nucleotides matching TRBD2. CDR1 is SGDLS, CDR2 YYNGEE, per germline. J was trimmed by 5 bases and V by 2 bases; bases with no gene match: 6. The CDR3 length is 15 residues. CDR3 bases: TGTGCCAGCAGCGTTGGGAGCGGGGGGGCGGAGACCCAGTACTTC. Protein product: CASSVGSGGAETQYF.

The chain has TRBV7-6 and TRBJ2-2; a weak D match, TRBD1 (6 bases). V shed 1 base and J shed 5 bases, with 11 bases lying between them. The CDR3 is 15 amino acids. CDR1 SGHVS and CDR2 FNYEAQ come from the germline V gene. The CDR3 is CASSLGGPGTGELFF. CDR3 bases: TGTGCCAGCAGCTTAGGGGGGCCAGGAACCGGGGAGCTGTTTTTT.

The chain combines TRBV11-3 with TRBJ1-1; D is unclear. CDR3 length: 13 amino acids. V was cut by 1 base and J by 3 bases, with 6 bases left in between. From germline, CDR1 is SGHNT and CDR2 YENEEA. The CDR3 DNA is TGTGCCAGCAGCTTAGGGTCAGACACTGAAGCTTTCTTT. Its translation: CASSLGSDTEAFF.

The chain's CDR3 is CAGGEWGTDGYTF. CDR3 nucleotides: TGTGCCGGAGGGGAGTGGGGAACAGATGGCTACACCTTC. The chain combines TRBV7-9 with TRBJ1-2; tentative D call: TRBD1 (5 bases). V lost 11 bases to trimming and J lost 6 bases, with 19 bases between them. Germline-derived CDR1 and CDR2 are SEHNR and FQNEAQ (reference sequence). The CDR3 spans 13 residues.

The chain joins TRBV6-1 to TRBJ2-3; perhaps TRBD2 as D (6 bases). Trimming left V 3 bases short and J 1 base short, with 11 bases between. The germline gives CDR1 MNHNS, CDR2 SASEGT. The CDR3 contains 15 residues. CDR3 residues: CASSDGWRGTDTQYF. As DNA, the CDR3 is TGTGCCAGCAGTGACGGGTGGAGGGGCACAGATACGCAGTATTTT.

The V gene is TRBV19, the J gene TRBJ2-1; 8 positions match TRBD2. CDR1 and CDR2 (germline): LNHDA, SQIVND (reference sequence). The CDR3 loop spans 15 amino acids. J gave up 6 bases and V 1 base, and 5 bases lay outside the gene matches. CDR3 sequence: CASSIGTSSSNEQFF. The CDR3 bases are TGTGCCAGTAGTATAGGGACTAGCAGTAGCAATGAGCAGTTCTTC.

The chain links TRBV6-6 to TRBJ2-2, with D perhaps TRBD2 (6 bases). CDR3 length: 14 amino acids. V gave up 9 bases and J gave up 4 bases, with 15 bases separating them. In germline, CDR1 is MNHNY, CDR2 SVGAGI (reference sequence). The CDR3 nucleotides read TGTGCCAGTACCCCTCGGGGGTCCACCGGGGAGCTGTTTTTT. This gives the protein CASTPRGSTGELFF.

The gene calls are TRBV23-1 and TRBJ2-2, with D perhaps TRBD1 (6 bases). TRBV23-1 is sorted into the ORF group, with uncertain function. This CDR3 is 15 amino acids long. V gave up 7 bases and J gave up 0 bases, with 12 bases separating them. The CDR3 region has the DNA TGCGCCAGCACCCTGGACAGCCCGAACACCGGGGAGCTGTTTTTT. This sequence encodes CASTLDSPNTGELFF.

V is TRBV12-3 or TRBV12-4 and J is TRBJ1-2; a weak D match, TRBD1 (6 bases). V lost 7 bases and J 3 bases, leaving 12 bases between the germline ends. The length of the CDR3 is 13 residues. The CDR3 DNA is TGTGCCAGCACCAGGACAGTGGACTATGGCTACACCTTC. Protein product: CASTRTVDYGYTF.

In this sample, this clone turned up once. The CDR3: CSASGQGNSPLHF. DNA of the CDR3: TGCAGTGCTAGTGGGCAGGGAAATTCACCCCTCCACTTT. This sequence joins TRBV20-1 and TRBJ1-6; perhaps TRBD1 as D (5 bases). The germline V gene encodes CDR1 DFQATT and CDR2 SNEGSKA (reference sequence). CDR3 size: 13 residues. The V end was cut by 3 bases, the J end by 7 bases, with 10 bases between.

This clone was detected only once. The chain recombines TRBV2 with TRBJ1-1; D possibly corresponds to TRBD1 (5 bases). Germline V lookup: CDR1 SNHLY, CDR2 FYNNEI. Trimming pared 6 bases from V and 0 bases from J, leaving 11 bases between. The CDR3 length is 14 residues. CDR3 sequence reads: CASREGLLNTEAFF. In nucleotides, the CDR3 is TGTGCCAGCAGGGAGGGACTCCTGAACACTGAAGCTTTCTTT. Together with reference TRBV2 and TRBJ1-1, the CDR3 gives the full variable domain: EPEVTQTPSHQVTQMGQEVILRCVPISNHLYFYWYRQILGQKVEFLVSFYNNEISEKSEIFDDQFSVERPDGSNFTLKIRSTKLEDSAMYFCASREGLLNTEAFFGQGTRLTVV.

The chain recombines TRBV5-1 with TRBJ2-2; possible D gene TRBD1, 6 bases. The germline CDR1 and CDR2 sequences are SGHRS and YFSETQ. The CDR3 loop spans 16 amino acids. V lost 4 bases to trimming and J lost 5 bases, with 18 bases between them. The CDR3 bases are TGCGCCAGCAGCGAAGCAGGGGATGTAAAAACCGGGGAGCTGTTTTTT. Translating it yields CASSEAGDVKTGELFF.

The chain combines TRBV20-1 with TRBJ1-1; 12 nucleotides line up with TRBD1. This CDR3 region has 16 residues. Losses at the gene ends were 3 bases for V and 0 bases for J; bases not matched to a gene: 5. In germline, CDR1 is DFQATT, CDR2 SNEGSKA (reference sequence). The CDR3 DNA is TGCAGTGCTAGTGGGACAGGGGGCCTCTTGAACACTGAAGCTTTCTTT. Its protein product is CSASGTGGLLNTEAFF.

CDR3 coding DNA: TGTGCCAGCAGTGAACAGCAAGAGACCCAGTACTTC. It translates to CASSEQQETQYF. J is TRBJ2-5 and V is TRBV6-1; D unresolved. Germline V gene data show CDR1 as MNHNS and CDR2 as SASEGT. V lost 2 bases and J 2 bases, leaving 3 bases between the germline ends. This CDR3 has 12 residues.

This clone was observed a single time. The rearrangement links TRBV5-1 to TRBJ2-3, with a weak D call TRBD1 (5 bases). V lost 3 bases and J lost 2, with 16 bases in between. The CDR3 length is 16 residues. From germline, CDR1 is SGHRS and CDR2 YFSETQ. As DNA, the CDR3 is TGCGCCAGCAGCTCCAGGGTAACTGGGCACACAGATACGCAGTATTTT. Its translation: CASSSRVTGHTDTQYF.